This T cell receptor beta chain stems from a study of lymphopenia after photon versus proton radiotherapy. Study outcomes and limitations: Only patients who died were analyzed for survival; proton advantage is unproven. Relative stability marked proton patients; photon patients lost diversity and naive cells.

Measured with immunoSEQ multiplex PCR; TCRdb has only the in-frame clones, and not every one. The profile covers 25,000 to 30,000 clones, with around 80% appearing a single time and around 29% taken by the ten largest. For this clone: Its antigen is as yet unknown.

Looked up from germline, CDR1 is MNHEY and CDR2 is SMNVEV (reference sequence). This CDR3 is 16 amino acids long. The V end lost 2 bases, the J end lost 0 bases, and 13 bases lay between the germline ends. Sequenced here: peripheral blood, sampled from a patient treated with photon-based radiotherapy. The chain employs TRBV27 and TRBJ1-1; unclear D gene. The receptor was derived from a man in his forties or fifties with gastric cancer. The CDR3 DNA follows: TGTGCCAGCAGTTTAGGGAAAAGCCGGTTGAACACTGAAGCTTTCTTT. It yields the protein CASSLGKSRLNTEAFF.